These 27 T cell receptor beta chains share one sample of origin, sequenced in a study of T cell responses to AZD1222 COVID-19 vaccine. Using immunoSEQ multiplex PCR, the repertoire was profiled, and TCRdb retains in-frame clones only, with some absent. The repertoire includes some 110,000 clones, roughly 93% of them detected once, and around 1.4% sits in the top ten. This specimen consisted of peripheral blood, obtained 28 days after the second AZD1222 dose. These receptors came from an adult who received the AZD1222 COVID-19 vaccine.

This chain connects TRBV28 to TRBJ2-7; unclear D gene. The germline CDR1 and CDR2 sequences are MDHEN and SYDVKM. With 7 bases removed from V and 6 bases from J, the gap between germline ends came to 16 bases. CDR3 length: 13 residues. CDR3 nucleotides: TGTGCCAGCAAATTTTACGGAGTCCCCGAGCAGTACTTC. Translation gives CASKFYGVPEQYF.

CDR3 coding DNA: TGCGCCAGCAGCTTGAATTGGAGCGGCGGAGAGACCCAGTACTTC. It codes for CASSLNWSGGETQYF. The genes are TRBV5-1 and TRBJ2-5; the D gene is possibly TRBD2 (5 bases). The CDR3 length is 15 residues. V was trimmed by 1 base and J by 4 bases, leaving 14 bases between them. Germline assignment: CDR1 SGHRS and CDR2 YFSETQ. Using reference TRBV5-1 and TRBJ2-5 for the parts outside the CDR3, the full variable domain is KAGVTQTPRYLIKTRGQQVTLSCSPISGHRSVSWYQQTPGQGLQFLFEYFSETQRNKGNFPGRFSGRQFSNSRSEMNVSTLELGDSALYLCASSLNWSGGETQYFGPGTRLLVL.

The chain joins TRBV7-2 to TRBJ1-2, with D unclear. The CDR3 is 15 amino acids. Germline values: CDR1 SGHTA, CDR2 FQGNSA. V was shortened by 1 base and J by 3 bases, with 12 bases between the two germline ends. In DNA, the CDR3 is TGTGCCAGCAGCTTAGACCGCTTCGGAGACTATGGCTACACCTTC. Its protein product is CASSLDRFGDYGYTF.

The V and J genes are TRBV28 and TRBJ1-4, with 9 nucleotides matching TRBD1. The length of the CDR3 is 15 residues. CDR1 MDHEN and CDR2 SYDVKM come from the germline V gene. V shed 5 bases and J 8 bases; nucleotides not matched to a gene: 9. The DNA for the CDR3 is TGTGCCAGCAGTCTGGGACAGGGAGGAAAAGAAAAACTGTTTTTT. Encoded protein: CASSLGQGGKEKLFF.

The V gene is TRBV15, the J gene TRBJ2-7; 11 bases align to TRBD2. The junction had 4 bases not matched to a gene; V was cut back by 1 base and J by 2 bases. The V gene's germline CDR1 is LNHNV and CDR2 YYDKDF (reference sequence). CDR3 size: 16 residues. CDR3 sequence reads: CATSRGLAGGAYEQYF. CDR3 bases: TGTGCCACCAGCAGAGGGTTAGCGGGAGGGGCCTACGAGCAGTACTTC. The variable domain in full, with the rest retrieved from reference TRBV15 and TRBJ2-7, is DAMVIQNPRYQVTQFGKPVTLSCSQTLNHNVMYWYQQKSSQAPKLLFHYYDKDFNNEADTPDNFQSRRPNTSFCFLDIRSPGLGDTAMYLCATSRGLAGGAYEQYFGPGTRLTVT.

The chain recombines TRBV7-6 with TRBJ2-1; 7 bases map to TRBD1. This CDR3 region has 15 residues. Losses at the gene ends were 1 base for V and 0 bases for J; bases not matched to a gene: 0. Germline values: CDR1 SGHVS, CDR2 FNYEAQ. DNA for the CDR3: TGTGCCAGCAGCTTAGACAGGGGCTCCTACAATGAGCAGTTCTTC. Translation: CASSLDRGSYNEQFF.

This chain uses TRBV7-2 with TRBJ1-2; 12 nucleotides align to TRBD1. The CDR3 sequence is 16 residues long. Losses at the gene ends were 3 bases for V and 5 bases for J; bases not matched to a gene: 7. Germline-derived CDR1 and CDR2 are SGHTA and FQGNSA. The CDR3 DNA reads as TGTGCCAGCAGCTTTGGGACAGGGGGCGCTGAATATGGCTACACCTTC. This codes for CASSFGTGGAEYGYTF.

CDR3 region: CASSAQHF. CDR3 nucleotide sequence: TGTGCCAGTTCAGCCCAGCATTTT. This rearrangement joins TRBV6-4 to TRBJ1-5, with D unclear. Germline CDR1 and CDR2: MRHNA and SNTAGT. There are 8 residues in the CDR3. V was trimmed by 9 bases and J by 11 bases, leaving 5 bases between them.

J is TRBJ1-1 and V is TRBV28; 9 nucleotides match TRBD1. Germline CDR1 MDHEN, CDR2 SYDVKM. This CDR3 region has 16 residues. V shed 5 bases and J 2 bases; nucleotides not matched to a gene: 9. The CDR3 sequence is CASSTRTGVFNTEAFF. DNA of the CDR3: TGTGCCAGCAGTACCCGGACAGGGGTTTTTAACACTGAAGCTTTCTTT.

The chain has TRBV3-1 (or the pseudogene TRBV3-2) and TRBJ2-2; 8 bases line up with TRBD1. V dropped 4 bases and J dropped 4; count of bases not matched to a gene: 8. The CDR3 runs 16 residues. In germline, CDR1 is LGHDT, CDR2 YNNKEL (reference sequence). The CDR3 nucleotides read TGTGCCAGCAGCCCGCTACAGGGGGAAGTCACCGGGGAGCTGTTTTTT. Amino acid sequence: CASSPLQGEVTGELFF.

The sample holds one count of this clone. This rearrangement joins TRBV12-3 or TRBV12-4 to TRBJ1-1; D may be TRBD1 (5 bases). This CDR3 comprises 13 residues. Between the trimmed V and J ends, which lost 5 bases and 10 bases, there was a span of 17 bases. CDR3 in amino acids: CASSKAQTGVAFF. CDR3 nucleotide sequence: TGTGCCAGCAGTAAAGCTCAAACGGGGGTAGCTTTCTTT.

The chain has TRBV3-1 (or the pseudogene TRBV3-2) and TRBJ2-1, with D unclear. Germline loops: CDR1 LGHDT, CDR2 YNNKEL (reference sequence). The V gene lost 0 bases and the J gene lost 9 bases, with 9 bases spanning the gap. The CDR3 spans 13 residues. The CDR3 here is CASSQDRLSEQFF. CDR3 coding DNA: TGTGCCAGCAGCCAAGATCGACTTTCTGAGCAGTTCTTC.

The chain combines TRBV6-6 with TRBJ2-3, with TRBD2 identical over 8 bases. CDR3 length: 17 amino acids. In germline, CDR1 is MNHNY, CDR2 SVGAGI (reference sequence). The J segment lost 2 bases and the V segment lost 5 bases, leaving 12 bases of the junction unmatched. The CDR3 loop reads CASSPRGSGAYTDTQYF. The CDR3 nucleotides are TGTGCCAGCAGTCCCCGGGGTAGCGGGGCTTACACAGATACGCAGTATTTT.

This clone was detected a few times. The rearrangement joins TRBV30 to TRBJ1-1; D unresolved. Trimming removed 0 bases from V and 1 base from J, with 9 bases in between. The germline V gene encodes CDR1 GTSNPN and CDR2 SVGIG (reference sequence). This CDR3 has 14 amino acids. CDR3 DNA sequence: TGTGCCTGGAGTGTAGACCCTTCGAACACTGAAGCTTTCTTT. Its protein is CAWSVDPSNTEAFF.

In its sample, this clone was seen once. The chain couples TRBV29-1 to TRBJ2-1, with D possibly being TRBD1 or TRBD2 (5 bases each). The ends were cut back, 8 bases at V and 4 bases at J, with 15 bases in the middle. The germline V gene encodes CDR1 SQVTM and CDR2 ANQGSEA. The CDR3 sequence is 13 residues long. CDR3 protein: CSIRDAMYNEQFF. CDR3 bases: TGCAGCATCCGGGACGCCATGTACAATGAGCAGTTCTTC.

V is TRBV30 and J is TRBJ1-6; 8 bases are shared with TRBD1. V trimming: 2 bases; J trimming: 9 bases; junction bases outside the gene matches: 15. Germline values: CDR1 GTSNPN, CDR2 SVGIG (reference sequence). The CDR3 extends over 17 amino acids. CDR3: CAWSSTGGAGLGSPLHF. The DNA of the CDR3 is TGTGCCTGGAGTTCCACAGGGGGAGCAGGGTTGGGTTCACCCCTCCACTTT.

V usage is TRBV9 and J usage is TRBJ2-1; TRBD2 agrees at 12 bases. CDR3 length: 15 amino acids. Germline CDR1 is SGDLS and CDR2 is YYNGEE. Trimming cost V 3 bases and J 12 bases; bases outside gene matches: 10. The CDR3 protein is CASSEGLAGISVQFF. CDR3 sequence (DNA): TGTGCCAGCAGCGAAGGACTAGCGGGAATCAGTGTGCAGTTCTTC.

J is TRBJ2-1 and V is TRBV4-1; D perhaps matches TRBD2 (5 bases). The length of the CDR3 is 15 residues. Trimming removed 0 bases from V and 6 bases from J, with 12 bases in between. Germline V lookup: CDR1 MGHRA, CDR2 YSYEKL. The CDR3 sequence: CASSQEARGRNEQFF. The CDR3 DNA sequence: TGCGCCAGCAGCCAAGAAGCCCGAGGGCGCAATGAGCAGTTCTTC.

The rearrangement links TRBV4-1 to TRBJ1-1; D is unresolved. The CDR3 runs to 16 residues. Trimming stripped 1 base from V and 3 bases from J, with 15 bases between. Germline CDR1 is MGHRA and CDR2 is YSYEKL. CDR3 sequence: CASSQVNMGFYTEAFF. The DNA for the CDR3 is TGCGCCAGCAGCCAAGTTAATATGGGCTTTTACACTGAAGCTTTCTTT.

This sequence joins TRBV5-1 and TRBJ2-7; D is undetermined. The ends were cut back, 2 bases at V and 0 bases at J, with 15 bases in the middle. This CDR3 comprises 16 residues. The germline V gene has CDR1 SGHRS and CDR2 YFSETQ. The CDR3 region is CASSFMADGLSYEQYF. The CDR3 region has the DNA TGCGCCAGCAGCTTTATGGCAGATGGTCTCTCCTACGAGCAGTACTTC.

In its sample, this clone was seen once. V is TRBV5-1 and J is TRBJ2-2; 10 bases agree with TRBD1. This CDR3 has 17 amino acids. Germline values: CDR1 SGHRS, CDR2 YFSETQ. The V and J ends lost 6 bases and 2 bases, in that order; junction bases with no gene match: 10. In DNA, the CDR3 is TGCGCCAGCAAAGGACAGGGGGGTTCCCTAAACACCGGGGAGCTGTTTTTT. This translates into CASKGQGGSLNTGELFF.

This clone was counted a single time. The chain combines TRBV7-3 with TRBJ1-6; D is possibly TRBD1 (5 bases). The CDR3 sequence is 14 residues long. V dropped 5 bases and J dropped 8 bases, with 13 bases sitting between them. Germline values: CDR1 SGHTA, CDR2 FQGTGA. CDR3 in amino acids: CASSPGGGYSPLHF. The CDR3 coding sequence is TGTGCCAGCAGCCCGGGGGGAGGGTATTCACCCCTCCACTTT. The full variable domain, completed using reference TRBV7-3 and TRBJ1-6, is GAGVSQTPSNKVTEKGKYVELRCDPISGHTALYWYRQSLGQGPEFLIYFQGTGAADDSGLPNDRFFAVRPEGSVSTLKIQRTERGDSAVYLCASSPGGGYSPLHFGNGTRLTVT.

This rearrangement joins TRBV9 to TRBJ2-1, with 11 bases lining up with TRBD2. The V gene's germline CDR1 is SGDLS and CDR2 YYNGEE. V lost 1 base and J lost 2; bases outside the gene matches: 17. The CDR3 runs to 21 residues. DNA for the CDR3: TGTGCCAGCAGCGTAAAGGGTGGCGGGCTAGCGGGAGGTTTCGCCTACAATGAGCAGTTCTTC. Its translation: CASSVKGGGLAGGFAYNEQFF.

The table lists this clone with a count of one. The chain combines TRBV27 with TRBJ1-3; D is uncertain. This CDR3 is built from 16 residues. Per germline, CDR1 MNHEY and CDR2 SMNVEV (reference sequence). Trimming removed 5 bases from V and 0 bases from J, with 14 bases in between. CDR3 sequence (DNA): TGTGCCAGCAGTAGAACCGGGCCCAACTCTGGAAACACCATATATTTT. This encodes CASSRTGPNSGNTIYF.

The chain carries TRBV7-3 and TRBJ2-1, with a possible D match to TRBD2 (6 bases). Deletions cut 5 bases from V and 1 base from J, with 12 bases between. CDR1 and CDR2 (germline): SGHTA, FQGTGA. The CDR3 consists of 15 residues. The CDR3 spells CASSTSRGSYNEQFF. The CDR3, as DNA: TGTGCCAGCAGCACTAGCCGGGGGTCCTACAATGAGCAGTTCTTC.

The chain joins TRBV28 to TRBJ2-1; the match to TRBD1 covers 7 bases. CDR1 and CDR2 (germline): MDHEN, SYDVKM. The CDR3 has 14 amino acids. V trimming: 8 bases; J trimming: 8 bases; junction bases outside the gene matches: 12. CDR3 nucleotides: TGTGCCAGCGGCAGCTTCCGGGACAGCCATGAGCAGTTCTTC. Encoded protein: CASGSFRDSHEQFF.

This chain links TRBV28 with TRBJ2-1; 11 bases line up with TRBD2. Germline trimming cut 6 bases from V and 0 bases from J; bases unmatched to any gene: 4. This CDR3 has 16 residues. CDR1 and CDR2 from the germline V gene are MDHEN and SYDVKM. CDR3 in amino acids: CASSPLAGVSYNEQFF. Here the CDR3 DNA reads TGTGCCAGCAGCCCACTAGCGGGAGTCTCCTACAATGAGCAGTTCTTC.